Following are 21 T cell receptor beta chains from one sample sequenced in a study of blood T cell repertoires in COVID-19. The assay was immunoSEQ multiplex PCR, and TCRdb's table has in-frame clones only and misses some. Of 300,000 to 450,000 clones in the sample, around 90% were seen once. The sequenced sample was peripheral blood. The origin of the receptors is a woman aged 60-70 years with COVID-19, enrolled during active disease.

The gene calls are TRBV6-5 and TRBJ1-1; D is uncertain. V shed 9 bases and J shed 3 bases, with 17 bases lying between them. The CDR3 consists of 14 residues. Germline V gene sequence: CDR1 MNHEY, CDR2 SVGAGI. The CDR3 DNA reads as TGTGCCAGTCGGCCTAGAAAGGCGTACACTGAAGCTTTCTTT. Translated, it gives CASRPRKAYTEAFF.

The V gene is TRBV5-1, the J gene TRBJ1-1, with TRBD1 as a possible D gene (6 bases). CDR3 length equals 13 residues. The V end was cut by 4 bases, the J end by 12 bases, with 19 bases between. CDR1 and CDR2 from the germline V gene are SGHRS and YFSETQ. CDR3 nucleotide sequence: TGCGCCAGCAGCGCCCTAGGACAGCCACGACCTTTCTTT. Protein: CASSALGQPRPFF.

The CDR3 is CASTLLYGYTF. In DNA, the CDR3 is TGTGCCAGCACACTACTTTACGGCTACACCTTC. This rearrangement joins TRBV2 to TRBJ1-2; D is unclear. In germline, CDR1 is SNHLY, CDR2 FYNNEI. This CDR3 spans 11 amino acids. V lost 7 bases and J lost 8, with 11 bases in between.

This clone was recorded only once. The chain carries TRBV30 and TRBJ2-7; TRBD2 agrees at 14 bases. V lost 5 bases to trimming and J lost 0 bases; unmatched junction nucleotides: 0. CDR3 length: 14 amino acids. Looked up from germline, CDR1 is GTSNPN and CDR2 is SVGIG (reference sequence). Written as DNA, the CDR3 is TGTGCCTGGGGGACTAGCGGGGGCTCCTACGAGCAGTACTTC. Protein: CAWGTSGGSYEQYF.

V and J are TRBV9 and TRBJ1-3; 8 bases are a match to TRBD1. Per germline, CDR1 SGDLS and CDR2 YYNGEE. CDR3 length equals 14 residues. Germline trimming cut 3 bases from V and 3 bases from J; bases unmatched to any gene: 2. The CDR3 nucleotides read TGTGCCAGCAGCGACAGGGGGATTGGAAACACCATATATTTT. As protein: CASSDRGIGNTIYF.

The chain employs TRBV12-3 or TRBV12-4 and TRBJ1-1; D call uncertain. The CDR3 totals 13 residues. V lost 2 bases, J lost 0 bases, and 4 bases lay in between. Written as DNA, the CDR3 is TGTGCCAGCAGTTTACAGATGAACACTGAAGCTTTCTTT. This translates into CASSLQMNTEAFF.

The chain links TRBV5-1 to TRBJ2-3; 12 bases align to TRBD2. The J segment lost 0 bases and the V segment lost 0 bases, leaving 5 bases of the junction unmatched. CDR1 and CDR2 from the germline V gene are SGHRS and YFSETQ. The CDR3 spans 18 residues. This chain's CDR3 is CASSLVGLAGTSTDTQYF. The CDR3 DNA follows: TGCGCCAGCAGCTTGGTAGGACTAGCGGGGACTAGCACAGATACGCAGTATTTT.

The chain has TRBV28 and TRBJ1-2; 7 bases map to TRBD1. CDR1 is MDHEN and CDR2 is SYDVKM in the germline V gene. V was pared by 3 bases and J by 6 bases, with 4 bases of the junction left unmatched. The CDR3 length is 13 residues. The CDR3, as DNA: TGTGCCAGCAGTTTTGACAGGGTTCATGGCTACACCTTC. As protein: CASSFDRVHGYTF.

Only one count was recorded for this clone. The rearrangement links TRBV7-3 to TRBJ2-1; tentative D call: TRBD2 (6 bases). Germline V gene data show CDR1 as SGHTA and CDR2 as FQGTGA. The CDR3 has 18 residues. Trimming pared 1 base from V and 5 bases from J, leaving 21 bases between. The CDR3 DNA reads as TGTGCCAGCAGCTTAAGATGGGGACCTGGGCTAGCGCACAATGAGCAGTTCTTC. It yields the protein CASSLRWGPGLAHNEQFF.

The CDR3: CASSRLAGSTDTQYF. DNA of the CDR3: TGTGCCAGCAGCCGACTAGCGGGGTCCACAGATACGCAGTATTTT. This chain connects TRBV7-9 to TRBJ2-3, with 11 bases matching TRBD2. V was clipped by 5 bases and J by 2 bases; unmatched bases: 3. Germline V gene lookup returns CDR1 SEHNR and CDR2 FQNEAQ (reference sequence). The CDR3 sequence is 15 residues long.

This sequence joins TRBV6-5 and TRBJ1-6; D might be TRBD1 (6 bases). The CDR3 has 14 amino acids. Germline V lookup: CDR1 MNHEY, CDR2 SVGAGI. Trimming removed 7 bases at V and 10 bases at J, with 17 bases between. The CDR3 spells CASTYRDTISPLHF. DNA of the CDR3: TGTGCCAGCACCTACCGGGACACTATATCACCCCTCCACTTT.

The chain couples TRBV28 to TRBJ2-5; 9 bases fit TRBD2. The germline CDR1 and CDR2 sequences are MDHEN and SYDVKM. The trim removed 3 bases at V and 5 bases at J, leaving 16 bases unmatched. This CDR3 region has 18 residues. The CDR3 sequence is CASSFGGGSGGSRETQYF. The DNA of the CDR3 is TGTGCCAGCAGTTTTGGGGGCGGTAGCGGGGGATCGAGGGAGACCCAGTACTTC.

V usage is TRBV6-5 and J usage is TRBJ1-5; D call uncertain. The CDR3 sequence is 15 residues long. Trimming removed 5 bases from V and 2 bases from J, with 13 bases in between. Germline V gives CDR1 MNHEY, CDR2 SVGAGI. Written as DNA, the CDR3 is TGTGCCAGCAGTCATCCTGACATGGGCAATCAGCCCCAGCATTTT. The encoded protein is CASSHPDMGNQPQHF.

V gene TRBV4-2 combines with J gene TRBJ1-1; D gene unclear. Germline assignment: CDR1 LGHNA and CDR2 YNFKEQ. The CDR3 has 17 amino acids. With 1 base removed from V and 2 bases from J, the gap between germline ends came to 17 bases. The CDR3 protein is CASSQGVLGGGNTEAFF. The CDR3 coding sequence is TGTGCCAGCAGCCAAGGAGTATTGGGAGGAGGAAACACTGAAGCTTTCTTT.

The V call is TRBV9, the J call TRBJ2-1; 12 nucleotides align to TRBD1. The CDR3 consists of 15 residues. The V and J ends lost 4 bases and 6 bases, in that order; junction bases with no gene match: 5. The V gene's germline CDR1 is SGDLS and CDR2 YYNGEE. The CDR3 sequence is CASSPGTGGGNEQFF. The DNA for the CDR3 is TGTGCCAGCAGCCCCGGGACAGGGGGCGGCAATGAGCAGTTCTTC.

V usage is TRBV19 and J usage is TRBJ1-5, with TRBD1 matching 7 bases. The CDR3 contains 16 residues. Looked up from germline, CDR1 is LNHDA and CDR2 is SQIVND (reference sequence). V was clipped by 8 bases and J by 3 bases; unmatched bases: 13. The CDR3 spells CASAGWGQGDNQPQHF. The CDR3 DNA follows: TGTGCCAGTGCCGGGTGGGGCCAGGGGGACAATCAGCCCCAGCATTTT.

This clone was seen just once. The CDR3 DNA is TGTGCCAGCAGCCGGGGGCGGGTAGGCTATGGCTACACCTTC. This sequence encodes CASSRGRVGYGYTF. V usage is TRBV3-1 (or the pseudogene TRBV3-2) and J usage is TRBJ1-2, with D perhaps TRBD1 (6 bases). CDR1 LGHDT and CDR2 YNNKEL come from the germline V gene (reference sequence). V shed 4 bases and J shed 4 bases, with 13 bases lying between them. The CDR3 covers 14 residues.

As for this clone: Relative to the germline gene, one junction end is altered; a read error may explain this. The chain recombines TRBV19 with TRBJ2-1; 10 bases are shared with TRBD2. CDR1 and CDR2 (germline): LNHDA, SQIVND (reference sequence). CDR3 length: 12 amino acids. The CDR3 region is CASKEGTSDVVF. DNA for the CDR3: TGTGCCAGTAAAGAAGGGACTAGCGATGTCGTCTTC.

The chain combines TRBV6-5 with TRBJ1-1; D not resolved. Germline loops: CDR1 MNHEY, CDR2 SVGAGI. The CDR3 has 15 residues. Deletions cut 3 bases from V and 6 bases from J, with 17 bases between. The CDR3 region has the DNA TGTGCCAGCAGTTATTACTTAACCAATCTCCCTGAAGCTTTCTTT. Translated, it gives CASSYYLTNLPEAFF.

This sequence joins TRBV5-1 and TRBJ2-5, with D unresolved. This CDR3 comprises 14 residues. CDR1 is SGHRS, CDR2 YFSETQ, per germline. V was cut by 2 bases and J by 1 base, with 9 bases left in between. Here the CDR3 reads CASSFGSSQETQYF. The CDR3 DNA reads TGCGCCAGCAGCTTCGGGTCGTCCCAAGAGACCCAGTACTTC.

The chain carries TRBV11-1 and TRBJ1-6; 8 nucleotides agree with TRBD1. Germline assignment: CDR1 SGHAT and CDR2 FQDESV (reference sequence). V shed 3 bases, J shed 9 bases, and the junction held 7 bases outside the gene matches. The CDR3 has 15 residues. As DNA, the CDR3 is TGTGCCAGCAGCTTCCTTCGGACAGGGATTTCACCCCTCCACTTT. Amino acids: CASSFLRTGISPLHF.